This T cell receptor (beta chain) was captured by sequencing in a study of blood T cell repertoires in COVID-19. TCRdb's table, derived via immunoSEQ multiplex PCR, lists solely in-frame clones and lacks some. The sample lists around 100,000 clones, around nine tenths occurring once. V lost 6 bases and J lost 7; bases outside the gene matches: 6. Germline CDR1 reads MDHEN; CDR2 reads SYDVKM. The CDR3 runs 13 residues. The TCR originated in a man aged 50-60 years with active or convalescent COVID-19. J is TRBJ2-3 and V is TRBV28; 8 bases align to TRBD1. Sequencing was carried out using peripheral blood. CDR3 residues: CASSKRDRYTQYF. DNA of the CDR3: TGTGCCAGCAGCAAACGGGACAGGTATACGCAGTATTTT.